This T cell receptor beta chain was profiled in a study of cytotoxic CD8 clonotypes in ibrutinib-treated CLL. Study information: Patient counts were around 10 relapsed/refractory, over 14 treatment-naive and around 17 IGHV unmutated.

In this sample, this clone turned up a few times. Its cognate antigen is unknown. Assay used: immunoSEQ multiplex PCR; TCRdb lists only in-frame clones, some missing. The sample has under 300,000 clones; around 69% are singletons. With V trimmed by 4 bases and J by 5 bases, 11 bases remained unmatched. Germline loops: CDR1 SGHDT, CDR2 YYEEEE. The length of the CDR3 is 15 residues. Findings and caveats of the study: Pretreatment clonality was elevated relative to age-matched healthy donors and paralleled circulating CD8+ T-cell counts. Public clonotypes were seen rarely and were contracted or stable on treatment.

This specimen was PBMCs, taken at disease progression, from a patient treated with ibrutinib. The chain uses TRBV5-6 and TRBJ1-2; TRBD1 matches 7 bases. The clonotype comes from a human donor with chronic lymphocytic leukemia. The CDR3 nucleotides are TGTGCCAGCAGCGAGGAGGGACAGAACCGATATGGCTACACCTTC. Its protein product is CASSEEGQNRYGYTF.